What follows are 14 T cell receptor beta chains derived from one specimen sequenced in a study of early T cells in non-severe SARS-CoV-2 infection. MiXCR, run by TCRdb on the 5' RACE reads, gives a single entry per CDR3 protein. The table records tens of thousands of distinct CDR3 sequences, 5.7% of them present only once. The specimen sequenced was whole blood. The receptors were sampled from an adult who was a healthcare worker with PCR-confirmed SARS-CoV-2 infection or an uninfected control (not recorded which).

This clonotype was observed at least ten times. The chain uses TRBV20-1 and TRBJ2-3, with 8 positions matching TRBD1. Per the germline V gene, CDR1 is DFQATT and CDR2 is SNEGSKA (reference sequence). Trimming took 5 bases from V and 2 from J; bases not matched to a gene: 6. The CDR3 totals 14 residues. In DNA, the CDR3 is TGCAGTGCTCCTGGACAGGGAAACACAGATACGCAGTATTTT. It encodes CSAPGQGNTDTQYF.

On this clonotype itself: A much larger clone sits a single nucleotide away, making a read error possible. The genes are TRBV11-2 and TRBJ2-3; D gene uncertain. The CDR3 loop spans 13 amino acids. The V end was cut by 8 bases, the J end by 4 bases, with 13 bases between. Germline V gives CDR1 SGHAT, CDR2 FQNNGV. The CDR3 sequence: CASVPRSSDTQYF. The CDR3 coding sequence is TGTGCCAGCGTACCAAGGAGTTCAGATACGCAGTATTTT.

There are many counts of this clonotype. CDR3 sequence (DNA): TGTGCCAGCAGCTCCAGACAGGGGTCGGAGACCCAGTACTTC. Translating it yields CASSSRQGSETQYF. J is TRBJ2-5 and V is TRBV11-3; TRBD1 matches 8 bases. The V gene's germline CDR1 is SGHNT and CDR2 YENEEA. V shed 4 bases and J 5 bases; nucleotides not matched to a gene: 6. The CDR3 is made up of 14 amino acids.

This clonotype was counted at least ten times. The chain carries TRBV20-1 and TRBJ2-3; 8 positions match TRBD1. The CDR3 sequence is 14 residues long. The germline V gene has CDR1 DFQATT and CDR2 SNEGSKA (reference sequence). For the CDR3, the DNA is TGCAGAGCCTATTGGGGACAGGGCACAGATACGCAGTATTTT. This translates into CRAYWGQGTDTQYF.

This clonotype was counted ten times or more. This sequence joins TRBV19 and TRBJ1-5, with a weak D call TRBD1 (6 bases). CDR1 is LNHDA and CDR2 is SQIVND in the germline V gene (reference sequence). The V and J ends lost 3 bases and 4 bases respectively, with 10 bases between them. The CDR3 spans 14 residues. The CDR3 loop reads CASSIRDTNQPQHF. CDR3 bases: TGTGCCAGTAGTATCAGGGACACAAATCAGCCCCAGCATTTT.

The table lists this clonotype with many counts. V and J are TRBV20-1 and TRBJ1-5, with 10 bases identical to TRBD1. The V gene end was trimmed by 6 bases and the J gene end by 3 bases; junction bases not matched to a gene: 11. The CDR3 contains 16 residues. Germline CDR1 and CDR2: DFQATT and SNEGSKA (reference sequence). CDR3 sequence (DNA): TGCAGTGCGTCTCCCGGGACAGGGGCCATCAATCAGCCCCAGCATTTT. Its translation: CSASPGTGAINQPQHF.

This clonotype was counted ten times or more. The chain uses TRBV7-2 and TRBJ2-1, with 9 positions matching TRBD2. Trimming cost V 5 bases and J 7 bases; bases outside gene matches: 9. CDR3 size: 15 residues. The germline gives CDR1 SGHTA, CDR2 FQGNSA. The CDR3: CASSLDSGSRNEQFF. The CDR3 DNA is TGTGCCAGCAGCCTCGATAGCGGGAGTAGGAATGAGCAGTTCTTC.

This clonotype was counted many times. This chain uses TRBV4-3 with TRBJ2-1; 7 bases fit TRBD1. CDR1 and CDR2 from the germline V gene are LGHNA and YSLEER. The CDR3 is made up of 15 amino acids. The junction had 6 bases not matched to a gene; V was cut back by 4 bases and J by 3 bases. This chain's CDR3 is CASSPSRDSYNEQFF. As DNA, the CDR3 is TGCGCCAGCAGCCCAAGCCGGGACAGCTACAATGAGCAGTTCTTC.

This clonotype was picked up a small number of times. The chain couples TRBV6-2 or TRBV6-3 to TRBJ2-1, with D perhaps given as TRBD1 or TRBD2 (5 bases each). The CDR3 extends over 16 amino acids. Germline loops: CDR1 MNHEY, CDR2 SVGEGT. The V and J ends lost 9 bases and 3 bases respectively, with 21 bases between them. The CDR3 DNA sequence: TGTGCCAGTAGCCAGGCCGGGACGGCCGTCTACAATGAGCAGTTCTTC. Residues: CASSQAGTAVYNEQFF.

This clonotype was seen ten or more times. The V call is TRBV6-5, the J call TRBJ2-7; 7 bases agree with TRBD1. Germline CDR1 reads MNHEY; CDR2 reads SVGAGI. After removal of 6 bases from V and 2 bases from J, the junction contained 1 base not matched to a gene. This CDR3 has 12 amino acids. DNA of the CDR3: TGTGCCAGCAGGGGGACAGCCTACGAGCAGTACTTC. Encoded protein: CASRGTAYEQYF.

This sequence joins TRBV7-3 and TRBJ2-6, with D perhaps TRBD2 (5 bases). The length of the CDR3 is 16 residues. V lost 7 bases to trimming and J lost 0 bases, with 13 bases between them. Germline assignment: CDR1 SGHTA and CDR2 FQGTGA. This CDR3 is CASNNPGTSGANVLTF. The DNA for the CDR3 is TGTGCCAGCAACAACCCGGGAACCTCTGGGGCCAACGTCCTGACTTTC.

In its sample, this clonotype was seen many times. The chain links TRBV10-1 to TRBJ2-2; D is ambiguous. CDR1 WNHNN and CDR2 SYGVQD come from the germline V gene (reference sequence). The CDR3 spans 15 residues. Trimming cost V 1 base and J 4 bases, with 10 bases left between them. The CDR3 here is CASSEFRTRTGELFF. CDR3 DNA: TGCGCCAGCAGTGAGTTTAGGACCCGCACCGGGGAGCTGTTTTTT.

V is TRBV5-1 and J is TRBJ2-7; 7 bases map to TRBD2. Per the germline V gene, CDR1 is SGHRS and CDR2 is YFSETQ. The CDR3 is 13 residues long. Trimming removed 4 bases from V and 4 bases from J; junction bases left unmatched: 5. CDR3 in amino acids: CASSGERDYEQYV. CDR3 DNA sequence: TGCGCCAGCAGCGGGGAGCGGGATTACGAGCAGTACGTC.

This clonotype was counted at least ten times. This chain joins TRBV7-7 and TRBJ2-1; the D is unclear. The germline V and J ends were trimmed by 4 bases and 7 bases, with 8 bases remaining between them. This CDR3 has 12 residues. Germline CDR1 is SSHAT and CDR2 is FNYEAQ (reference sequence). The CDR3 bases are TGTGCCAGCAGCTCAGACGGGAATGAGCAGTTCTTC. The encoded protein is CASSSDGNEQFF.